What follows are 28 T cell receptor beta chains derived from one specimen sequenced in a study of molecular identifiers for immune sequencing clone quantification listed by TCRdb under 2018. The receptor library was made with PCR. Data came from a NextSeq 500. TCRdb took the public reads, trimmed them with fastp at Q25, ran MiXCR for clone calling and kept in-frame beta chains. Entries are consolidated by CDR3 protein sequence, retaining the most common genes and DNA. This sample holds fewer than 350,000 distinct CDR3 sequences; roughly a quarter were observed only once. About 0.74% of the sample rests with the top ten. The specimen was naive CD8+ T cells from blood, with Jurkat cell RNA spiked in. According to the study, the label for this sample's cell subset or site signals: FACS-sorted CD8+CD4-CCR7+CD45RA+ naive T cells. These receptor sequences come from a human donor in good health. Some libraries in this study had Jurkat cell RNA spiked in.

Notes on this clonotype: One end of the junction does not line up with germline, which may come from a read error. The chain uses TRBV27 and TRBJ2-3; 11 bases match TRBD2. The CDR3 covers 17 residues. Germline V CDR1 and CDR2: MNHEY, SMNVEV (reference sequence). DNA of the CDR3: TGTGCCAGCAGTTTGCTTGGGCTAGCGGGAGGTACAGATATGCAGTATTTT. It encodes CASSLLGLAGGTDMQYF.

This clonotype was observed at least ten times. The V call is TRBV5-6, the J call TRBJ1-5, with D unresolved. Trimming stripped 1 base from V and 3 bases from J, with 11 bases between. The CDR3 totals 15 residues. The germline gives CDR1 SGHDT, CDR2 YYEEEE. The CDR3 loop reads CASSLSSGYNQPQHF. In DNA form, the CDR3 reads TGTGCCAGCAGCTTGTCGTCTGGGTACAATCAGCCCCAGCATTTT. Based on the CDR3 plus reference TRBV5-6 and TRBJ1-5, the full variable domain is DAGVTQSPTHLIKTRGQQVTLRCSPKSGHDTVSWYQQALGQGPQFIFQYYEEEERQRGNFPDRFSGHQFPNYSSELNVNALLLGDSALYLCASSLSSGYNQPQHFGDGTRLSIL.

As to this clonotype: Mismatch with germline at one junction end may stem from a read error. This sequence joins TRBV5-1 and TRBJ1-3; weak D call: TRBD1 (6 bases). Germline V gives CDR1 SGHRS, CDR2 YFSETQ. This CDR3 spans 16 amino acids. The CDR3 DNA is TGCGCCAGCAGCTTGGAAATGGGGGCCTCTGGAAACACCATACATTTT. Protein: CASSLEMGASGNTIHF.

V is TRBV12-3 or TRBV12-4 and J is TRBJ1-5; TRBD1 is a possible D gene (6 bases). CDR3 size: 15 residues. Deletions cut 5 bases from V and 5 bases from J, with 16 bases between. CDR3 protein: CASSPREGEYQPQHF. Here the CDR3 DNA reads TGTGCCAGCAGTCCTCGGGAGGGGGAGTATCAGCCCCAGCATTTT.

This clonotype occurred many times. The rearrangement uses TRBV7-9 and TRBJ2-1; D call uncertain. Germline V lookup: CDR1 SEHNR, CDR2 FQNEAQ (reference sequence). Deletions cut 4 bases from V and 10 bases from J, with 8 bases between. This CDR3 comprises 11 residues. The CDR3 loop reads CASSSWPEQFF. The CDR3 DNA sequence: TGTGCCAGCAGCTCCTGGCCGGAGCAGTTCTTC.

This rearrangement joins TRBV7-8 to TRBJ1-5, with D hard to call. This CDR3 has 16 amino acids. Trimming cost V 5 bases and J 0 bases, with 14 bases left between them. Germline V CDR1 and CDR2: SGHVS, FQNEAQ. The CDR3 loop is CASSPFTRGSNQPQHF. As DNA, the CDR3 is TGTGCCAGCAGCCCATTTACACGTGGTAGCAATCAGCCCCAGCATTTT.

This clonotype was found a few times. The chain has TRBV12-5 and TRBJ2-1; maybe TRBD2 (7 bases). The germline V gene has CDR1 LGHNT and CDR2 FRNRAP. The CDR3 consists of 16 residues. Trimming took off 2 bases at V and 1 base at J, with 12 bases between the two ends. CDR3 amino acids: CASGLSQGGSYNEQFF. The CDR3, as DNA: TGTGCTAGTGGTTTGTCACAGGGAGGGTCCTACAATGAGCAGTTCTTC.

To note about this clonotype: A much larger clone is a single base away; this may be a read error. The chain combines TRBV6-1 with TRBJ2-7; D uncertain. The V gene lost 8 bases and the J gene lost 3 bases, with 26 bases spanning the gap. Germline CDR1 reads MNHNS; CDR2 reads SASEGT. CDR3 length: 17 residues. The CDR3 DNA reads TGTGCCAGCGGTGTTCCCCTAGTGGGCGCCGCATTCTACGAGCAGTACTTC. It encodes CASGVPLVGAAFYEQYF.

The table lists this clonotype with many counts. The chain carries TRBV28 and TRBJ2-3, with 11 bases identical to TRBD2. Trimming took 6 bases from V and 2 from J; bases not matched to a gene: 10. CDR1 MDHEN and CDR2 SYDVKM come from the germline V gene. The CDR3 extends over 17 amino acids. CDR3 DNA sequence: TGTGCCAGCAGGCCCCGCGGACTAGCGGGTCCCACAGATACGCAGTATTTT. Translating it yields CASRPRGLAGPTDTQYF.

Of note for this clonotype: A much more abundant neighbour one base away suggests this may be a read error. The chain combines TRBV7-9 with TRBJ1-2; D is ambiguous. CDR1 is SEHNR and CDR2 is FQNEAQ in the germline V gene (reference sequence). The CDR3 covers 13 residues. The CDR3: CASSPSQEYGCTF. The DNA for the CDR3 is TGTGCCAGCAGCCCCTCGCAGGAGTATGGCTGCACCTTC.

This clonotype was seen many times. The V call is TRBV5-4, the J call TRBJ1-4; D gene uncertain. This CDR3 spans 17 amino acids. Germline loops: CDR1 SGHNT, CDR2 YYREEE (reference sequence). Trimming left V 4 bases short and J 0 bases short, with 16 bases between. The CDR3 DNA reads as TGTGCCAGCAGCAGGATCCCGTCATCTGCAACTAATGAAAAACTGTTTTTT. Translation: CASSRIPSSATNEKLFF.

Worth noting for this clonotype: A clone one base away is much larger, so this may be a read error. The chain joins TRBV6-1 to TRBJ2-7; 9 bases line up with TRBD2. This CDR3 spans 14 amino acids. CDR1 MNHNS and CDR2 SASEGT come from the germline V gene. This CDR3 reads CASGEPSGAYEQYF. The CDR3 DNA reads TGTGCCAGCGGTGAACCTAGCGGGGCCTACGAGCAGTACTTC.

About this clonotype: As the CDR3 is not closed by the conserved phenylalanine or tryptophan, this likely results from a read error. The chain employs TRBV9 and TRBJ2-2; D gene ambiguous. Per germline, CDR1 SGDLS and CDR2 YYNGEE. There are 13 residues in the CDR3. CDR3 DNA sequence: TGTGCCAGCAGCGTAGCTTCCACCGTGGAGCTGTTTGTT. It translates to CASSVASTVELFV.

The gene calls are TRBV9 and TRBJ2-2, with D perhaps matching TRBD1 (7 bases). The CDR3 totals 16 residues. Germline CDR1 reads SGDLS; CDR2 reads YYNGEE. Deletions cut 0 bases from V and 7 bases from J, with 16 bases between. Here the CDR3 DNA reads TGTGCCAGCAGCGTAGATGGAGGGGGCGGCAACGGGGAGCTGTTTTTT. This gives the protein CASSVDGGGGNGELFF.

This clonotype was observed at least ten times. The chain employs TRBV5-5 and TRBJ2-3; no firm D call. CDR1 and CDR2 (germline): SGHKS, YYEKEE (reference sequence). Trimming shortened V by 2 bases and J by 4 bases, and 8 bases separated the two germline ends. This CDR3 spans 13 amino acids. The CDR3 here is CASSFLPPDTQYF. CDR3 coding DNA: TGTGCCAGCAGCTTCCTACCCCCAGATACGCAGTATTTT.

About this clonotype itself: Compared with germline, one end of the junction differs, possibly owing to a read error. The J gene is TRBJ2-7, the V gene TRBV18; D uncertain. CDR3 length: 14 amino acids. Looked up from germline, CDR1 is KGHSH and CDR2 is LQKENI. The CDR3 loop is CASSPTEVPYEQSF. The CDR3 bases are TGTGCCAGCTCACCGACCGAAGTACCCTACGAGCAGTCCTTC.

The chain recombines TRBV27 with TRBJ2-7; no reliable D call. The germline V and J ends were trimmed by 5 bases and 0 bases, with 14 bases remaining between them. Germline CDR1 reads MNHEY; CDR2 reads SMNVEV (reference sequence). The length of the CDR3 is 15 residues. The CDR3 sequence is CASSVGSGYSYEQYF. The CDR3 bases are TGTGCCAGCAGTGTAGGTAGTGGTTACTCCTACGAGCAGTACTTC.

Ten or more counts support this clonotype. The chain has TRBV7-6 and TRBJ2-3; 7 bases are shared with TRBD2. The CDR3 spans 16 residues. The V segment lost 6 bases and the J segment 2 bases; nucleotides outside the gene matches: 11. Per germline, CDR1 SGHVS and CDR2 FNYEAQ. The CDR3 spells CASSLAATRATDTQYF. For the CDR3, the DNA is TGTGCCAGCAGTCTAGCGGCTACCAGAGCCACAGATACGCAGTATTTT.

A remark on this clonotype: This may be a read error, as it is one base from a much larger clone. The chain's CDR3 is CASRGTVRTYAQYF. The CDR3 DNA sequence: TGTGCCAGCAGGGGGACAGTTCGAACCTACGCGCAGTACTTC. The chain joins TRBV25-1 to TRBJ2-7; TRBD1 matches at 7 bases. From germline, CDR1 is MGHDK and CDR2 SYGVNS. The CDR3 has 14 residues.

This clonotype was detected many times. The junction departs from germline at one end; a sequencing error may be responsible. The chain uses TRBV4-2 and TRBJ2-7, with 9 bases identical to TRBD1. Germline values: CDR1 LGHNA, CDR2 YNFKEQ. This CDR3 comprises 12 residues. CDR3 coding DNA: TGTGCCAGCAGCCAAGACCGGGACAGGGTGGACTTC. This gives the protein CASSQDRDRVDF.

On this clonotype: A much larger clone is a single base away; this may be a read error. This chain joins TRBV27 and TRBJ2-3; D not resolved. Germline V gene lookup returns CDR1 MNHEY and CDR2 SMNVEV (reference sequence). V lost 7 bases, J lost 6 bases, and 8 bases lay in between. The CDR3 is 11 residues long. CDR3 nucleotide sequence: TGTGCCAGCATCTCGAGGGATACGCAGTATTTT. Translating gives CASISRDTQYF.

This clonotype was observed a few times. The chain recombines TRBV9 with TRBJ2-3; a possible D gene is TRBD2 (7 bases). The V gene's germline CDR1 is SGDLS and CDR2 YYNGEE. The ends were cut back, 4 bases at V and 4 bases at J, with 16 bases in the middle. This CDR3 is built from 15 residues. The CDR3 nucleotides are TGTGCCAGCAGCCCCGAGGGGGGGCTGCCAGATACGCAGTATTTT. Translating gives CASSPEGGLPDTQYF.

In its sample, this clonotype was seen many times. V usage is TRBV7-9 and J usage is TRBJ1-2, with D uncertain. CDR1 and CDR2 (germline): SEHNR, FQNEAQ (reference sequence). This CDR3 comprises 14 residues. The germline V and J ends were trimmed by 5 bases and 0 bases, with 10 bases remaining between them. DNA of the CDR3: TGTGCCAGCAGCCTTGGCCCAGCTAACTATGGCTACACCTTC. This encodes CASSLGPANYGYTF.

This chain uses TRBV15 with TRBJ2-1; 8 bases match TRBD2. Trimming cost V 4 bases and J 3 bases; bases outside gene matches: 11. Germline V gives CDR1 LNHNV, CDR2 YYDKDF (reference sequence). This CDR3 region has 17 residues. CDR3 in amino acids: CATSTLKLAEFYNEQFF. CDR3 bases: TGTGCCACCAGCACCTTAAAACTAGCGGAGTTCTACAATGAGCAGTTCTTC.

This clonotype was recorded many times. The chain recombines TRBV28 with TRBJ2-7; D may be TRBD1 (5 bases). Germline lookup yields CDR1 MDHEN and CDR2 SYDVKM. CDR3 length: 12 amino acids. Trimming shortened V by 5 bases and J by 6 bases, and 11 bases separated the two germline ends. The DNA for the CDR3 is TGTGCCAGCAGTCCAGGGTTCCGCGAGCAGTACTTC. Translation: CASSPGFREQYF.

The V gene is TRBV15, the J gene TRBJ2-3; 7 positions agree with TRBD2. This CDR3 has 15 residues. Per germline, CDR1 LNHNV and CDR2 YYDKDF (reference sequence). Trimming removed 4 bases from V and 0 bases from J; junction bases left unmatched: 4. Here the CDR3 DNA reads TGTGCCACCAGCACGAGCGGGGCTAGCACAGATACGCAGTATTTT. Protein: CATSTSGASTDTQYF.

About this clonotype: Mismatch with germline at one junction end may stem from a read error. The J gene is TRBJ2-1, the V gene TRBV25-1; a weak D match, TRBD1 (5 bases). Germline CDR1 reads MGHDK; CDR2 reads SYGVNS. The CDR3 loop spans 15 amino acids. CDR3 nucleotides: TGTGCCAGCAGTGAAGGGGCAGGAACGTTCAATGCGCAGTTCTTC. Protein: CASSEGAGTFNAQFF.

This clonotype has a handful of counts. Written as DNA, the CDR3 is TGCAGCGTTGAAGCACTAACTAGCGGGGGGGTGGGAGAGACCCAGTACTTC. Encoded protein: CSVEALTSGGVGETQYF. The V call is TRBV29-1, the J call TRBJ2-5; 13 nucleotides align to TRBD2. After removal of 1 base from V and 4 bases from J, the junction contained 9 bases not matched to a gene. Germline V gene lookup returns CDR1 SQVTM and CDR2 ANQGSEA. CDR3 length: 17 residues.